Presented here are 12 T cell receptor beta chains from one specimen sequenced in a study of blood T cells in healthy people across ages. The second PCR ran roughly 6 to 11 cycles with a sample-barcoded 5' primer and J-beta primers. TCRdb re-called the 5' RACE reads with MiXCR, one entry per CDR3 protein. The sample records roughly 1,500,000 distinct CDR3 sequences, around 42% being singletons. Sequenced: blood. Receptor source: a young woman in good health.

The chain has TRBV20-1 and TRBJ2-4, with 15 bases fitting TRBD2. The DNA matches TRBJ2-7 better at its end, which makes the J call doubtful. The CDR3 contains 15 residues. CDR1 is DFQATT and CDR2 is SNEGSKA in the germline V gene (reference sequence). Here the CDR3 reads CSAPGLAGGIGEQYF. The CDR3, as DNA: TGCAGTGCCCCCGGACTAGCGGGAGGGATCGGCGAGCAGTACTTC.

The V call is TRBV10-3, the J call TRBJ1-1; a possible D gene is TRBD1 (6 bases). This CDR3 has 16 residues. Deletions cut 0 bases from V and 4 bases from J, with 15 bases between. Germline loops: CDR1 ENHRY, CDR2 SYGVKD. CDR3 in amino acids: CAISESRGSMSTEAFF. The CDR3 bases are TGTGCCATCAGTGAGTCCAGGGGATCGATGAGCACTGAAGCTTTCTTT.

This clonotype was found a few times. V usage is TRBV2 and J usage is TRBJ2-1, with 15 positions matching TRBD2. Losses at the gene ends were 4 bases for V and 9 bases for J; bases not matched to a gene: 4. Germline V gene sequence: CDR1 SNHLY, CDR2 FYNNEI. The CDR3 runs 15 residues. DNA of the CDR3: TGTGCCAGCAGTGCCGGGACTAGCGGGGGGACTGAGCAGTTCTTC. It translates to CASSAGTSGGTEQFF.

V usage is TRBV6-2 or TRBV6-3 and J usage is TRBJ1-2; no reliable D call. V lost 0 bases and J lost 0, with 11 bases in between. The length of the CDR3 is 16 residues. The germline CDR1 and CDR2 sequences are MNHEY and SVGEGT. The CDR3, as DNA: TGTGCCAGCAGTTACTCGGCGGTAGACGCTAACTATGGCTACACCTTC. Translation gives CASSYSAVDANYGYTF.

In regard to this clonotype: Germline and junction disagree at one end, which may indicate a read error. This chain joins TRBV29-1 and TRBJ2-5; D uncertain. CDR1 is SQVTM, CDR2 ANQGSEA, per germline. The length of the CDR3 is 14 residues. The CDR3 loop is CCVSLDLLRESQYF. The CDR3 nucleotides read TGCTGCGTTTCTTTGGACCTGCTTCGAGAGTCCCAGTACTTC.

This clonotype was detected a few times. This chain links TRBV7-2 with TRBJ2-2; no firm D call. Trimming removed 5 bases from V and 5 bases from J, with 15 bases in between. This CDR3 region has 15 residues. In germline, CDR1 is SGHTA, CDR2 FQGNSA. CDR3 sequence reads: CASSERLAITGELFF. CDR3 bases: TGTGCCAGCAGCGAACGACTGGCTATTACCGGGGAGCTGTTTTTT.

The DNA of the CDR3 is TGCGCCAGCAGCTTGGGAGATGACTACAATGAGCAGTTCTTC. Encoded protein: CASSLGDDYNEQFF. The gene calls are TRBV5-1 and TRBJ2-1; D ambiguous. Germline CDR1 SGHRS, CDR2 YFSETQ. This CDR3 comprises 14 residues. V was clipped by 0 bases and J by 3 bases, with 7 bases between them.

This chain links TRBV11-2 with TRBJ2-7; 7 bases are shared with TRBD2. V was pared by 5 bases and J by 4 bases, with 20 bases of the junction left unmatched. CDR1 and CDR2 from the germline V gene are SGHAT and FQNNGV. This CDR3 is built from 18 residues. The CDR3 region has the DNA TGTGCCAGCAGCGTTCGTATCTGCGAGCGGGAAGAATTTTACGAGCAGTACTTC. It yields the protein CASSVRICEREEFYEQYF.

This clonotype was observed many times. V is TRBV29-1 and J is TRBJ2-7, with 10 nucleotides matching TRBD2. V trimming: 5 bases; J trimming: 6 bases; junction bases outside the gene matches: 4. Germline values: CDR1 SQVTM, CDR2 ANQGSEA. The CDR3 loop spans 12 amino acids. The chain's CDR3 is CSVRTSGREQYF. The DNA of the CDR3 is TGCAGCGTTCGGACTAGCGGCCGCGAGCAGTACTTC.

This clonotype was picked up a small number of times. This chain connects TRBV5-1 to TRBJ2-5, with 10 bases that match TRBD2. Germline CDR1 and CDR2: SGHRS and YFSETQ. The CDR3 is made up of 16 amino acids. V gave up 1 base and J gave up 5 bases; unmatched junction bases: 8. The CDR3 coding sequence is TGCGCCAGCAGCTTGTCCGGGACTAGCGTAGGGGAGACCCAGTACTTC. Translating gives CASSLSGTSVGETQYF.

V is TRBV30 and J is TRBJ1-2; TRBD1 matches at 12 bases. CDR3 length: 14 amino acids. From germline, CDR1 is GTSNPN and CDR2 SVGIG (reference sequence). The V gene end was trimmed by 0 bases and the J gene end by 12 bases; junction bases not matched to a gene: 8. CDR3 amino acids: CAWSVPGTGGGNTF. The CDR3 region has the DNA TGTGCCTGGAGTGTACCCGGGACAGGGGGCGGCAACACCTTC.

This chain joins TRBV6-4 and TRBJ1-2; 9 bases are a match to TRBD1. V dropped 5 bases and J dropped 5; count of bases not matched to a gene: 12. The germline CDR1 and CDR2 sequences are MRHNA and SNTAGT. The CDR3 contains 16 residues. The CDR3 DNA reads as TGTGCCAGCAGTCCGTCACAGGGGGCCGGGGTATATGGCTACACCTTC. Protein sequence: CASSPSQGAGVYGYTF.